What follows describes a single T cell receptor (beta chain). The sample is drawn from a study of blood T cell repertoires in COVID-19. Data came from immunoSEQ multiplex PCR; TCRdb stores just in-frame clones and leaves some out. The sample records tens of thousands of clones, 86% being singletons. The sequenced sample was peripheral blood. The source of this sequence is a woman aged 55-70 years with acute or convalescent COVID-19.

The CDR3 spells CASRRWGGDYGYTF. The CDR3 DNA reads as TGTGCCAGCAGGAGATGGGGGGGTGACTATGGCTACACCTTC. The rearrangement uses TRBV7-2 and TRBJ1-2; a weak D match, TRBD1 (5 bases). Trimming removed 6 bases from V and 3 bases from J, with 14 bases in between. Germline V gives CDR1 SGHTA, CDR2 FQGNSA. The CDR3 sequence is 14 residues long.